The clone carrying this T cell receptor (beta chain) was counted at least ten times. This sample is part of a study of T cells in Graves' hyperthyroidism and ophthalmopathy. Absent ophthalmopathy progression within 18 months defined stable Graves' hyperthyroidism. Exclusion followed for patients with uncontrolled infection, other autoimmune disease, pregnancy or lactation. Cells are PBMCs isolated from more than 8.5 ml of fresh blood. Amplification of TCR beta CDR3 regions used RNA as the template. The HTBI primer set drove a first-round RT-PCR of the TCR CDR3. A single record per CDR3 protein comes from TCRdb applying MiXCR to the multiplex PCR reads. The profile shows around 500,000 distinct CDR3 sequences, around an eighth of them singletons. Sequences were obtained from blood. The sequence was collected from a woman between 18 and 29 years old with Graves' hyperthyroidism.

CDR3 residues: CATSDIPGQSSGANVLTF. The CDR3 DNA reads TGTGCCACCAGTGATATTCCGGGACAAAGCTCTGGGGCCAACGTCCTGACTTTC. The chain recombines TRBV24-1 with TRBJ2-6, with D possibly matching TRBD1 (6 bases). The length of the CDR3 is 18 residues. V shed 3 bases and J shed 0 bases, with 14 bases lying between them. Germline assignment: CDR1 KGHDR and CDR2 SFDVKD.